The rows below give T cell receptor beta chains drawn from one sample of a study of T cell responses to AZD1222 COVID-19 vaccine. Profiled with immunoSEQ multiplex PCR; TCRdb holds only in-frame clones, not every one. The sample yields roughly 150,000 clones, 80% to 90% seen once. The source material was peripheral blood, sampled on day 0 of AZD1222 vaccination. These receptors were taken from an adult in good health. CDR3s include the opening cysteine and the closing phenylalanine or tryptophan. The D gene is left open where the match is weak. For some rows the clone size is stated as once, few or many, or as a class when expanded; others skip it.

v_call: TRBV7-9
j_call: TRBJ1-4
d_call: NA
clone_size: NA
cdr3_nt: TGTGCCAGCAGCTCTTATCAGGGAGCAACTAATGAAAAACTGTTTTTT
cdr3_aa: CASSSYQGATNEKLFF

v_call: TRBV12-3/TRBV12-4
j_call: TRBJ1-2
d_call: NA
clone_size: NA
cdr3_nt: TGTGCCAGCAGTTTAGGTCAGAACTATGGCTACACCTTC
cdr3_aa: CASSLGQNYGYTF

v_call: TRBV3-1/TRBV3-2
j_call: TRBJ2-4
d_call: NA
clone_size: NA
cdr3_nt: TGTGCCAGCACCAGGGGCAGGGGGGACAAAAACATTCAGTACTTC
cdr3_aa: CASTRGRGDKNIQYF

v_call: TRBV4-3
j_call: TRBJ2-3
d_call: NA
clone_size: NA
cdr3_nt: TGCGCCAGCAGCCAAGAGTCGTACACAGATACGCAGTATTTT
cdr3_aa: CASSQESYTDTQYF

v_call: TRBV9
j_call: TRBJ1-1
d_call: NA
clone_size: NA
cdr3_nt: TGTGCCAGCAGCGTAGCGTTTACGGGAAACACTGAAGCTTTCTTT
cdr3_aa: CASSVAFTGNTEAFF

v_call: TRBV5-1
j_call: TRBJ1-4
d_call: NA
clone_size: NA
cdr3_nt: TGCGCCAGCTCCCAGGAGCCAAATGAAAAACTGTTTTTT
cdr3_aa: CASSQEPNEKLFF

v_call: TRBV2
j_call: TRBJ1-3
d_call: NA
clone_size: NA
cdr3_nt: TGTGCCAGCACCCGGGATCCTCCTGGAAACACCATATATTTT
cdr3_aa: CASTRDPPGNTIYF

v_call: TRBV12-5
j_call: TRBJ1-1
d_call: TRBD1
clone_size: NA
cdr3_nt: TGTGCTAGTGGTTTGTCGTCAGGGGGGGCTGGGAACACTGAAGCTTTCTTT
cdr3_aa: CASGLSSGGAGNTEAFF

v_call: TRBV11-2
j_call: TRBJ2-7
d_call: TRBD2
clone_size: NA
cdr3_nt: TGTGCCAGCAGCTTCAGGACTAGCGGGAACTACGAGCAGTACTTC
cdr3_aa: CASSFRTSGNYEQYF

v_call: TRBV6-5
j_call: TRBJ1-4
d_call: NA
clone_size: NA
cdr3_nt: TGTGCCAGCAGTTCCCAGACAGGTCCTAATGAAAAACTGTTTTTT
cdr3_aa: CASSSQTGPNEKLFF

v_call: TRBV4-2
j_call: TRBJ1-4
d_call: NA
clone_size: once
cdr3_nt: TGTGCCAGCAGCCAAGAGGTTTTGGGCCCAAATGAAAAACTGTTTTTT
cdr3_aa: CASSQEVLGPNEKLFF

v_call: TRBV27
j_call: TRBJ2-7
d_call: NA
clone_size: NA
cdr3_nt: TGTGCCAGCGGTTGGACTTCATCCTACGAGCAGTACTTC
cdr3_aa: CASGWTSSYEQYF

v_call: TRBV14
j_call: TRBJ2-7
d_call: TRBD2
clone_size: NA
cdr3_nt: TGTGCCAGCAGCCTAGGACTAGCGGACGAGCAGTACTTC
cdr3_aa: CASSLGLADEQYF

v_call: TRBV6-2/TRBV6-3
j_call: TRBJ2-1
d_call: TRBD2
clone_size: NA
cdr3_nt: TGTGCCAGCAGTAAAACTAGCGGGAGAAGCGTTAGTGAGCAGTTCTTC
cdr3_aa: CASSKTSGRSVSEQFF

v_call: TRBV2
j_call: TRBJ2-5
d_call: NA
clone_size: NA
cdr3_nt: TGTGCCAGCAGTCGGACAGGGAGGGTGGAGACCCAGTACTTC
cdr3_aa: CASSRTGRVETQYF

v_call: TRBV5-5
j_call: TRBJ2-1
d_call: TRBD2
clone_size: NA
cdr3_nt: TGTGCCAGCAGCACCCCGACTAGCGGTAGACAGTTCTTC
cdr3_aa: CASSTPTSGRQFF

v_call: TRBV4-1
j_call: TRBJ2-1
d_call: TRBD2
clone_size: NA
cdr3_nt: TGCGCCAGCAGCCAAGGCGAATTAGCGGGAGGGCCGAATGAGCAGTTCTTC
cdr3_aa: CASSQGELAGGPNEQFF

v_call: TRBV19
j_call: TRBJ1-1
d_call: NA
clone_size: NA
cdr3_nt: TGTGCCACCTCCGAAGGGGTCTTCGGCACTGAAGCTTTCTTT
cdr3_aa: CATSEGVFGTEAFF

v_call: TRBV7-2
j_call: TRBJ1-2
d_call: NA
clone_size: NA
cdr3_nt: TGTGCCAGCAGTGGGATCCCAACCGTCGGGTATGGCTACACCTTC
cdr3_aa: CASSGIPTVGYGYTF

v_call: TRBV28
j_call: TRBJ1-2
d_call: NA
clone_size: NA
cdr3_nt: TGTGCCAGCAGGTTATCCTTACGCACCCACGCGCCACAGGGCTACACCTTC
cdr3_aa: CASRLSLRTHAPQGYTF

v_call: TRBV7-9
j_call: TRBJ1-2
d_call: NA
clone_size: NA
cdr3_nt: TGTGCCAGCTGGAGAGACGGTCTAGGGACCTATGGCTACACCTTC
cdr3_aa: CASWRDGLGTYGYTF

v_call: TRBV18
j_call: TRBJ2-1
d_call: TRBD2
clone_size: NA
cdr3_nt: TGTGCCAGCTCACCATGGGAGGGAGGGCCTGGAGAGCAGTTCTTC
cdr3_aa: CASSPWEGGPGEQFF

v_call: TRBV6-2/TRBV6-3
j_call: TRBJ2-5
d_call: TRBD1
clone_size: NA
cdr3_nt: TGTGCCAGCAGCCCCGGACAGGGTCTTGTGGAGACCCAGTACTTC
cdr3_aa: CASSPGQGLVETQYF

v_call: TRBV4-3
j_call: TRBJ1-5
d_call: NA
clone_size: NA
cdr3_nt: TGCGCCAGCAGCCATGACCGTAGCAATCAGCCCCAGCATTTT
cdr3_aa: CASSHDRSNQPQHF

v_call: TRBV24-1
j_call: TRBJ2-7
d_call: NA
clone_size: NA
cdr3_nt: TGTGCCACCAGTGAAACAGGTCTGGCCGAGCAGTACTTC
cdr3_aa: CATSETGLAEQYF

v_call: TRBV4-3
j_call: TRBJ1-3
d_call: TRBD1
clone_size: NA
cdr3_nt: TGCGCCAGCAGCCAATTGACAGGGGGGTCTGGAAACACCATATATTTT
cdr3_aa: CASSQLTGGSGNTIYF

v_call: TRBV7-2
j_call: TRBJ1-3
d_call: NA
clone_size: few
cdr3_nt: TGTGCCAGCAGCTTAGTATCGGCGCAGCTTCCAAACACCATATATTTT
cdr3_aa: CASSLVSAQLPNTIYF

v_call: TRBV20-1
j_call: TRBJ2-1
d_call: NA
clone_size: once
cdr3_nt: TGCAGTGCGGCGGGGAGAGGGCAGTTCTTC
cdr3_aa: CSAAGRGQFF

v_call: TRBV9
j_call: TRBJ2-6
d_call: TRBD1
clone_size: NA
cdr3_nt: TGTGCCAGCAGCGTAGCTGGAGGACAGGGGATTGCTGGGGCCAACGTCCTGACTTTC
cdr3_aa: CASSVAGGQGIAGANVLTF

v_call: TRBV10-1
j_call: TRBJ2-1
d_call: TRBD2
clone_size: NA
cdr3_nt: TGCGCCAGCAGTCAGACTAGCGGGAGCAATGAGCAGTTCTTC
cdr3_aa: CASSQTSGSNEQFF

v_call: TRBV7-2
j_call: TRBJ2-7
d_call: NA
clone_size: few
cdr3_nt: TGTGCCAGCAGCTTAGATGGGGGCTCGAACTACGAGCAGTACTTC
cdr3_aa: CASSLDGGSNYEQYF

v_call: TRBV7-2
j_call: TRBJ1-6
d_call: NA
clone_size: NA
cdr3_nt: TGTGCCAGCAGCTTAGGGTTGAGTTCACCCCTCCACTTT
cdr3_aa: CASSLGLSSPLHF

v_call: TRBV5-1
j_call: TRBJ2-6
d_call: NA
clone_size: NA
cdr3_nt: TGCGCCAGCAAAGTTCCTGGGGCCAACGTCCTGACTTTC
cdr3_aa: CASKVPGANVLTF

v_call: TRBV7-2
j_call: TRBJ1-5
d_call: TRBD1
clone_size: NA
cdr3_nt: TGTGCCAGCAGCTCTTTGACAGGGATAAATCAGCCCCAGCATTTT
cdr3_aa: CASSSLTGINQPQHF

v_call: TRBV7-2
j_call: TRBJ1-1
d_call: NA
clone_size: once
cdr3_nt: TGTGCCAGCAGCCAGAGTAGAGACACTGAAGCTTTCTTT
cdr3_aa: CASSQSRDTEAFF

v_call: TRBV5-1
j_call: TRBJ2-3
d_call: TRBD2
clone_size: NA
cdr3_nt: TGCGCCAGCAGCTTGTCAGCGGGAGGTAGCACAGATACGCAGTATTTT
cdr3_aa: CASSLSAGGSTDTQYF

v_call: TRBV18
j_call: TRBJ2-5
d_call: NA
clone_size: NA
cdr3_nt: TGTGCCAGCTCACCTAAGACACCACAAGAGACCCAGTACTTC
cdr3_aa: CASSPKTPQETQYF

v_call: TRBV7-3
j_call: TRBJ2-5
d_call: TRBD1
clone_size: once
cdr3_nt: TGTGCCAGCGCCAGGGGGTCACAAGAGACCCAGTACTTC
cdr3_aa: CASARGSQETQYF

v_call: TRBV3-1/TRBV3-2
j_call: TRBJ2-7
d_call: TRBD2
clone_size: NA
cdr3_nt: TGTGCCAGCAGCCGAATCCATAGCGGGAACGAGCAGTACTTC
cdr3_aa: CASSRIHSGNEQYF

v_call: TRBV21-1
j_call: TRBJ1-1
d_call: NA
clone_size: NA
cdr3_nt: TGTGCCAGCAGCCAAAGGGGGGGCACTGAAGCTTTCTTT
cdr3_aa: CASSQRGGTEAFF

v_call: TRBV15
j_call: TRBJ2-3
d_call: NA
clone_size: once
cdr3_nt: TGTGCCACCAGCAGAGTTAGGTCAGATACGCAGTATTTT
cdr3_aa: CATSRVRSDTQYF

v_call: TRBV7-2
j_call: TRBJ1-6
d_call: NA
clone_size: NA
cdr3_nt: TGTGCCAGCAGCTTAGCGACGGGGGGCGATGGTTCACCCCTCCACTTT
cdr3_aa: CASSLATGGDGSPLHF

v_call: TRBV28
j_call: TRBJ1-1
d_call: NA
clone_size: once
cdr3_nt: TGTGCCAGCAGTTCTAACCGGGACCCTGGGCCCGTGACTGAAGCTTTCTTT
cdr3_aa: CASSSNRDPGPVTEAFF

v_call: TRBV15
j_call: TRBJ2-4
d_call: TRBD2
clone_size: NA
cdr3_nt: TGTGCCACCAGCAGAGGGACTAGCGTTGACAAAAACATTCAGTACTTC
cdr3_aa: CATSRGTSVDKNIQYF

v_call: TRBV6-5
j_call: TRBJ2-7
d_call: TRBD1
clone_size: NA
cdr3_nt: TGTGCCAGCAGCTACGTAGGACAGGCGCCCTCCTACGAGCAGTACTTC
cdr3_aa: CASSYVGQAPSYEQYF

v_call: TRBV29-1
j_call: TRBJ1-5
d_call: NA
clone_size: NA
cdr3_nt: TGCAGCGTTGGCTTTAGCAATCAGCCCCAGCATTTT
cdr3_aa: CSVGFSNQPQHF